These 24 T cell receptor beta chains share one sample of origin, sequenced in a study of cytomegalovirus exposure and HLA in healthy donors listed by TCRdb under 2017. Libraries were prepared through the immunoSEQ multiplex PCR assay. For the multiplex PCR, a mixture combining 60 forward primers for TCR Vbeta segments and 13 reverse primers for TCR Jbeta segments was used. TCRdb took over this immuneACCESS table, retaining in-frame rearrangements with V and J assigned. Such tables are incomplete; in checked studies, under half of the missing clones stem from an unresolved V gene, and the remainder is unexplained. This sample gives about 170,000 clones in total; 75% to 85% of them show up just once. Around 2.3% of the sample is taken by the ten largest. Sequencing was performed on PBMCs. The receptors come from a woman aged 50 to 60 in good health and CMV-seronegative.

The chain links TRBV5-1 to TRBJ2-5; tentative D call: TRBD1 (5 bases). CDR1 is SGHRS, CDR2 YFSETQ, per germline. Trimming cost V 0 bases and J 2 bases, with 14 bases left between them. CDR3 length: 16 residues. The CDR3 loop is CASSLGWGANQETQYF. DNA for the CDR3: TGCGCCAGCAGCTTGGGGTGGGGCGCGAATCAAGAGACCCAGTACTTC.

This clone was seen a handful of times. The chain uses TRBV6-1 and TRBJ1-5; D unresolved. This CDR3 spans 15 amino acids. Germline V CDR1 and CDR2: MNHNS, SASEGT. V was clipped by 1 base and J by 4 bases, with 11 bases between them. The CDR3 spells CASSEVGRTNQPQHF. CDR3 DNA: TGTGCCAGCAGTGAAGTGGGCAGAACAAATCAGCCCCAGCATTTT.

The rearrangement joins TRBV10-1 to TRBJ2-3; D is perhaps TRBD1 (6 bases). V was cut by 6 bases and J by 1 base, with 14 bases left in between. Germline V gene lookup returns CDR1 WNHNN and CDR2 SYGVQD (reference sequence). The CDR3 consists of 15 residues. CDR3 loop: CASRRTVLGTDTQYF. The CDR3 nucleotides read TGCGCCAGCAGGAGGACAGTACTAGGCACAGATACGCAGTATTTT.

The CDR3 protein is CASSPGQGMNYGYTF. For the CDR3, the DNA is TGTGCCAGCTCACCTGGGCAGGGAATGAACTATGGCTACACCTTC. The gene calls are TRBV18 and TRBJ1-2; TRBD1 is a possible D gene (5 bases). In germline, CDR1 is KGHSH, CDR2 LQKENI. This CDR3 has 15 amino acids. V lost 3 bases and J 2 bases, leaving 13 bases between the germline ends.

V usage is TRBV4-2 and J usage is TRBJ1-2; TRBD1 matches at 7 bases. Per germline, CDR1 LGHNA and CDR2 YNFKEQ. This CDR3 region has 16 residues. J gave up 6 bases and V 3 bases, and 13 bases lay outside the gene matches. CDR3 nucleotides: TGTGCCAGCAGCCAGCCCTCCGGGACAGCCTTCAATGGCTACACCTTC. It encodes CASSQPSGTAFNGYTF.

J is TRBJ2-1 and V is TRBV7-8, with D possibly TRBD2 on 7 matching bases. Germline V gene data show CDR1 as SGHVS and CDR2 as FQNEAQ. The CDR3 consists of 15 residues. The V end was cut by 4 bases, the J end by 0 bases, with 10 bases between. CDR3 residues: CASSSGGRSYNEQFF. The CDR3, as DNA: TGTGCCAGCAGCTCGGGGGGCCGCTCCTACAATGAGCAGTTCTTC. The variable domain in full, with the rest retrieved from reference TRBV7-8 and TRBJ2-1, is GAGVSQSPRYKVAKRGQDVALRCDPISGHVSLFWYQQALGQGPEFLTYFQNEAQLDKSGLPSDRFFAERPEGSVSTLKIQRTQQEDSAVYLCASSSGGRSYNEQFFGPGTRLTVL.

The genes are TRBV5-1 and TRBJ2-1; 14 bases align to TRBD2. Germline loops: CDR1 SGHRS, CDR2 YFSETQ. The CDR3 consists of 16 residues. V lost 0 bases to trimming and J lost 9 bases; unmatched junction nucleotides: 5. CDR3 DNA sequence: TGCGCCAGCAGCTTGGGGGGGGGACTAGCGGGAGTTGAGCAGTTCTTC. Residues: CASSLGGGLAGVEQFF.

This chain links TRBV19 with TRBJ2-7; 8 bases align to TRBD1. The CDR3 contains 15 residues. The junction had 12 bases not matched to a gene; V was cut back by 4 bases and J by 7 bases. CDR1 and CDR2 (germline): LNHDA, SQIVND (reference sequence). CDR3 DNA: TGTGCCAGTAGTAAAACAGGGGGAGTCTTAGGGGAGCAGTACTTC. Protein: CASSKTGGVLGEQYF.

This clone was detected only a few times. J is TRBJ1-5 and V is TRBV2; 8 bases are shared with TRBD1. CDR1 is SNHLY and CDR2 is FYNNEI in the germline V gene. Trimming cost V 0 bases and J 6 bases; bases outside gene matches: 4. The CDR3 totals 15 residues. As DNA, the CDR3 is TGTGCCAGCAGTGAAGCGCAGGGGGCCCGTCAGCCCCAGCATTTT. Its protein is CASSEAQGARQPQHF. Using reference TRBV2 and TRBJ1-5 for the parts outside the CDR3, the full variable domain is EPEVTQTPSHQVTQMGQEVILRCVPISNHLYFYWYRQILGQKVEFLVSFYNNEISEKSEIFDDQFSVERPDGSNFTLKIRSTKLEDSAMYFCASSEAQGARQPQHFGDGTRLSIL.

The chain joins TRBV5-1 to TRBJ2-2; D is ambiguous. CDR3 length: 16 amino acids. The V and J ends lost 4 bases and 1 base respectively, with 14 bases between them. Germline CDR1 and CDR2: SGHRS and YFSETQ. The CDR3 bases are TGCGCCAGCAGCCCCAACTCGGTGAAGAACACCGGGGAGCTGTTTTTT. This gives the protein CASSPNSVKNTGELFF.

V and J are TRBV18 and TRBJ2-7, with TRBD1 matching 7 bases. The V and J ends lost 4 bases and 1 base, in that order; junction bases with no gene match: 7. The CDR3 runs 15 residues. The germline CDR1 and CDR2 sequences are KGHSH and LQKENI. In DNA form, the CDR3 reads TGTGCCAGCTCACGAACAGGGGATTCGTCCTACGAGCAGTACTTC. Translation: CASSRTGDSSYEQYF.

The chain joins TRBV27 to TRBJ1-2; 9 bases fit TRBD1. Germline loops: CDR1 MNHEY, CDR2 SMNVEV (reference sequence). CDR3 length: 17 residues. Trimming removed 2 bases from V and 0 bases from J; junction bases left unmatched: 7. DNA for the CDR3: TGTGCCAGCAGTTTAACCGGGACAGGGAGAGCTAACTATGGCTACACCTTC. It is translated as CASSLTGTGRANYGYTF.

This clone came up once. The rearrangement links TRBV7-6 to TRBJ1-3; D is ambiguous. The length of the CDR3 is 15 residues. The germline gives CDR1 SGHVS, CDR2 FNYEAQ. Trimming stripped 8 bases from V and 0 bases from J, with 14 bases between. The CDR3 loop reads CASRPEPSSGNTIYF. The CDR3 DNA sequence: TGTGCCAGCCGCCCTGAGCCAAGCTCTGGAAACACCATATATTTT.

This clone occurred a few times. The DNA for the CDR3 is TGTGCCAGCAGCACAGGGACAGGGGGAGAGACCCAGTACTTC. Translating gives CASSTGTGGETQYF. The genes are TRBV7-6 and TRBJ2-5, with 11 nucleotides matching TRBD1. V dropped 5 bases and J dropped 4; count of bases not matched to a gene: 3. Looked up from germline, CDR1 is SGHVS and CDR2 is FNYEAQ. This CDR3 is built from 14 residues.

CDR3 DNA sequence: TGTGCCAGCAGCTTACAAACGACAGCGGGGGGCGGGGGGACCCAGTACTTC. Its translation is CASSLQTTAGGGGTQYF. The gene calls are TRBV7-8 and TRBJ2-5, with TRBD2 matching 9 bases. Per germline, CDR1 SGHVS and CDR2 FQNEAQ. With V trimmed by 2 bases and J by 7 bases, 14 bases remained unmatched. The CDR3 contains 17 residues.

V and J are TRBV11-2 and TRBJ2-3; weak D call: TRBD1 (6 bases). The CDR3 covers 15 residues. Trimming removed 4 bases from V and 2 bases from J, with 13 bases in between. The germline CDR1 and CDR2 sequences are SGHAT and FQNNGV. CDR3: CASSSQGLDTDTQYF. The CDR3 nucleotides are TGTGCCAGCAGCTCACAGGGTCTCGACACAGATACGCAGTATTTT.

V and J are TRBV15 and TRBJ2-1; 9 nucleotides agree with TRBD2. Germline CDR1 LNHNV, CDR2 YYDKDF (reference sequence). This CDR3 has 16 residues. The J segment lost 6 bases and the V segment lost 1 base, leaving 7 bases of the junction unmatched. CDR3 DNA sequence: TGTGCCACCAGCAGAGGGGGCGGGAGGGCGGGCAATGAGCAGTTCTTC. Its translation: CATSRGGGRAGNEQFF.

The J gene is TRBJ2-7, the V gene TRBV6-1, with 12 bases lining up with TRBD2. The CDR3 has 14 residues. V lost 8 bases, J lost 2 bases, and 4 bases stayed unmatched. Looked up from germline, CDR1 is MNHNS and CDR2 is SASEGT. The CDR3 region has the DNA TGTGCCAGCGGGGGACTAGCGGGTGCCTACGAGCAGTACTTC. Translated: CASGGLAGAYEQYF.

V and J are TRBV13 and TRBJ2-7; D possibly corresponds to TRBD1 (7 bases). This CDR3 region has 14 residues. Trimming shortened V by 0 bases and J by 3 bases, and 9 bases separated the two germline ends. Per germline, CDR1 PRHDT and CDR2 FYEKMQ (reference sequence). The CDR3 loop is CASSLGRGVYEQYF. CDR3 sequence (DNA): TGTGCCAGCAGCTTAGGCAGGGGGGTCTACGAGCAGTACTTC.

This chain joins TRBV18 and TRBJ2-1; TRBD1 might be the D (5 bases). CDR1 and CDR2 (germline): KGHSH, LQKENI. V lost 0 bases to trimming and J lost 3 bases, with 12 bases between them. This CDR3 region has 16 residues. CDR3 loop: CASSPPRQRNYNEQFF. CDR3 DNA sequence: TGTGCCAGCTCACCACCTCGACAGAGAAACTACAATGAGCAGTTCTTC. Variable domain in full (rest from reference TRBV18 and TRBJ2-1): NAGVMQNPRHLVRRRGQEARLRCSPMKGHSHVYWYRQLPEEGLKFMVYLQKENIIDESGMPKERFSAEFPKEGPSILRIQQVVRGDSAAYFCASSPPRQRNYNEQFFGPGTRLTVL.

The CDR3, as DNA: TGTGCCAGCTCACCAAGTGGGACAGGGAGCGCCGGGGAGCTGTTTTTT. Translation: CASSPSGTGSAGELFF. The genes are TRBV18 and TRBJ2-2; 9 bases are a match to TRBD1. The J segment lost 6 bases and the V segment lost 2 bases, leaving 7 bases of the junction unmatched. Germline CDR1 is KGHSH and CDR2 is LQKENI. CDR3 length: 16 residues.

As for this clone: Compared with germline, one end of the junction differs, possibly owing to a read error. The rearrangement joins TRBV7-9 to TRBJ2-1; D is unclear. CDR3 length: 11 amino acids. Germline-derived CDR1 and CDR2 are SEHNR and FQNEAQ (reference sequence). The CDR3 DNA follows: TGTTCCAGCAGCCTGTACAATGAGCAGTTCTTC. Translating it yields CSSSLYNEQFF.

The J gene is TRBJ1-1, the V gene TRBV19; 7 bases line up with TRBD1. Trimming took 3 bases from V and 0 from J; bases not matched to a gene: 4. The CDR3 length is 15 residues. Germline CDR1 reads LNHDA; CDR2 reads SQIVND (reference sequence). In DNA form, the CDR3 reads TGTGCCAGTAGTATTGACAGGGCAATGAACACTGAAGCTTTCTTT. Translated: CASSIDRAMNTEAFF.

The CDR3 sequence is CASSSRTSRNTDTQYF. CDR3 bases: TGTGCCAGCAGCTCCAGGACTAGCAGAAACACAGATACGCAGTATTTT. The V call is TRBV7-9, the J call TRBJ2-3; 8 bases align to TRBD2. Germline values: CDR1 SEHNR, CDR2 FQNEAQ (reference sequence). With V trimmed by 4 bases and J by 2 bases, 8 bases remained unmatched. This CDR3 region has 16 residues.